This TCR beta chain was recorded in a study of tumor-infiltrating lymphocytes in localized non-small cell lung cancer. Libraries were prepared by immunoSEQ multiplex PCR; TCRdb keeps only in-frame clonotypes and omits some of them. The repertoire holds roughly 4,100 clones, with 60% to 80% as singletons. The CDR3 spans 14 residues. Per the germline V gene, CDR1 is SGHRS and CDR2 is YFSETQ. V gave up 4 bases and J gave up 7 bases; unmatched junction bases: 3. Sequencing used uninvolved lung tissue not adjacent to the tumor. This receptor was obtained from a human donor with non-small cell lung cancer. The chain joins TRBV5-1 to TRBJ1-4, with 11 nucleotides matching TRBD1. The CDR3 protein is CASSPGTGGEKLFF. The CDR3 region has the DNA TGCGCCAGCAGCCCCGGGACAGGGGGTGAAAAACTGTTTTTT. The full variable domain, in which reference TRBV5-1 and TRBJ1-4 provide the parts outside the CDR3, is KAGVTQTPRYLIKTRGQQVTLSCSPISGHRSVSWYQQTPGQGLQFLFEYFSETQRNKGNFPGRFSGRQFSNSRSEMNVSTLELGDSALYLCASSPGTGGEKLFFGSGTQLSVL.